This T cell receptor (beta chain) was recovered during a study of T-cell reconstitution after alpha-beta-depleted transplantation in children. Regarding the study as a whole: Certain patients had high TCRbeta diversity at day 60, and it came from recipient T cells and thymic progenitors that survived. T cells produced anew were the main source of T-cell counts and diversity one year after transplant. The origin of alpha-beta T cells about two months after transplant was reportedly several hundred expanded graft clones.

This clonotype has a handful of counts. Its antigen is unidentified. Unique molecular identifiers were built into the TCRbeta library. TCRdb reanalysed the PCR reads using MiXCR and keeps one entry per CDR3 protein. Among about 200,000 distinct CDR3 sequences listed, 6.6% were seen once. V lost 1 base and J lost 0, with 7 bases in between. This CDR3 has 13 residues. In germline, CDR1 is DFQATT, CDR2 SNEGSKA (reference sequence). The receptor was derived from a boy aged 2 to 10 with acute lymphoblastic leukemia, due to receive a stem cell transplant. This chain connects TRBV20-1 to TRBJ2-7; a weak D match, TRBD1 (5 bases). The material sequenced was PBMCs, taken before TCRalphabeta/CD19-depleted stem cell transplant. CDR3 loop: CSARVDNSYEQYF. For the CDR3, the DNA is TGCAGTGCTAGAGTGGACAACTCCTACGAGCAGTACTTC.